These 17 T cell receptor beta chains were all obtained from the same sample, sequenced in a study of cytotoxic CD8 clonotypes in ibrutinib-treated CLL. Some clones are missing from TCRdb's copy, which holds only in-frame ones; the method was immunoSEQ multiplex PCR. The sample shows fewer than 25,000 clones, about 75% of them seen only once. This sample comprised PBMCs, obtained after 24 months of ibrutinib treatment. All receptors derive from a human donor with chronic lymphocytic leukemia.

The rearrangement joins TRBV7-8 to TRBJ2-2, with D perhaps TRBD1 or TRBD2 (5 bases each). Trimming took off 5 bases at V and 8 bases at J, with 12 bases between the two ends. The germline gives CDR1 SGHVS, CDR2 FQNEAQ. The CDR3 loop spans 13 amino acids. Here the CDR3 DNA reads TGTGCCAGCAGCGGGGGACCGAATGGGGAGCTGTTTTTT. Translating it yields CASSGGPNGELFF. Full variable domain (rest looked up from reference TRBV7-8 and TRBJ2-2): GAGVSQSPRYKVAKRGQDVALRCDPISGHVSLFWYQQALGQGPEFLTYFQNEAQLDKSGLPSDRFFAERPEGSVSTLKIQRTQQEDSAVYLCASSGGPNGELFFGEGSRLTVL.

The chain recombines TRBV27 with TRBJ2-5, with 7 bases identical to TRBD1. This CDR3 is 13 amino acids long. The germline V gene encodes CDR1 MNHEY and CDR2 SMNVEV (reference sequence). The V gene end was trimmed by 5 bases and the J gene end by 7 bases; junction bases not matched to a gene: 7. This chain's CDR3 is CASSLLGGATQYF. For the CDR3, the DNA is TGTGCCAGCAGTCTTTTAGGGGGCGCGACCCAGTACTTC.

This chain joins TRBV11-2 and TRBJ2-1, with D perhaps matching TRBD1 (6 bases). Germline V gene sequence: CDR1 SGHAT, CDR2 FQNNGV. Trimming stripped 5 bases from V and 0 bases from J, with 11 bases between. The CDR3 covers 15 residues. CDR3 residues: CASSAQGSSYNEQFF. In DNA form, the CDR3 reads TGTGCCAGCAGCGCACAGGGTAGCTCCTACAATGAGCAGTTCTTC.

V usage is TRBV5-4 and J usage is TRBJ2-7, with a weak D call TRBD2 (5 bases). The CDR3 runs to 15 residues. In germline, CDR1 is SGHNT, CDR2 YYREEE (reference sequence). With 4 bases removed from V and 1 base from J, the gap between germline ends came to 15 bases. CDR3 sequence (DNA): TGTGCCAGCAGCCCCCCTGGGAGCCGATCCTACGAGCAGTACTTC. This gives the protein CASSPPGSRSYEQYF. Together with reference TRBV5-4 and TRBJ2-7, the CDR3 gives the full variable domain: ETGVTQSPTHLIKTRGQQVTLRCSSQSGHNTVSWYQQALGQGPQFIFQYYREEENGRGNFPPRFSGLQFPNYSSELNVNALELDDSALYLCASSPPGSRSYEQYFGPGTRLTVT.

The CDR3 coding sequence is TGTGCCAGCAGTTTGGGGGCGAGCAATCAGCCCCAGCATTTT. The encoded protein is CASSLGASNQPQHF. This chain links TRBV27 with TRBJ1-5; D may be TRBD1 (6 bases). V lost 3 bases and J lost 1, with 7 bases in between. The CDR3 sequence is 14 residues long. Germline V gives CDR1 MNHEY, CDR2 SMNVEV (reference sequence).

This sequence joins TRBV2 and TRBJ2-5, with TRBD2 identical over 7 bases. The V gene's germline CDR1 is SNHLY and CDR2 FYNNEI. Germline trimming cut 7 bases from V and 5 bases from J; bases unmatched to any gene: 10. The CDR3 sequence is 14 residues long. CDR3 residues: CASNLGGGSETQYF. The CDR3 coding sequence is TGTGCCAGCAACCTTGGCGGGGGTAGCGAGACCCAGTACTTC.

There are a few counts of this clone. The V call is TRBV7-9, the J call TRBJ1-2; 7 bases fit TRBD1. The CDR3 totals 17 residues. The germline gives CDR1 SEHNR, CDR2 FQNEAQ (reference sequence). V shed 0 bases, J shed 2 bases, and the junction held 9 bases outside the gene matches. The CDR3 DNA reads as TGTGCCAGCAGCTTAGCTTCAATGACAGGGTTAAACTATGGCTACACCTTC. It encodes CASSLASMTGLNYGYTF.

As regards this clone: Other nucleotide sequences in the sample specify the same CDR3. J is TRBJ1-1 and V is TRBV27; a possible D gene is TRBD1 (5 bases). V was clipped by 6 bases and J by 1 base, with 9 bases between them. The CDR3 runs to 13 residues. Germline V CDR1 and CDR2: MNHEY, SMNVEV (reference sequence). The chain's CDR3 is CASRGTGNTEAFF. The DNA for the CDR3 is TGTGCCAGCAGAGGGACGGGGAACACTGAAGCTTTCTTT.

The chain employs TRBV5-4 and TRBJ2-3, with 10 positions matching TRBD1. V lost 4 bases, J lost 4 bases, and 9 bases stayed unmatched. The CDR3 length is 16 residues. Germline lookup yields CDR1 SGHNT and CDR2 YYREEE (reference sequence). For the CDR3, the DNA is TGTGCCAGCAGCCGAGCCGGGACAGGGGCGGCAGATACGCAGTATTTT. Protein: CASSRAGTGAADTQYF.

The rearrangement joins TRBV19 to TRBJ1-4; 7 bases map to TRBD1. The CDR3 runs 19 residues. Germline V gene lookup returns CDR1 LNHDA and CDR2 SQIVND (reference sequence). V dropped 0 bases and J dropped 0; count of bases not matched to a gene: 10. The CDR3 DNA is TGTGCCAGTAGTATAGATCAGAGGGACAGTCGCTCAACTAATGAAAAACTGTTTTTT. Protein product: CASSIDQRDSRSTNEKLFF.

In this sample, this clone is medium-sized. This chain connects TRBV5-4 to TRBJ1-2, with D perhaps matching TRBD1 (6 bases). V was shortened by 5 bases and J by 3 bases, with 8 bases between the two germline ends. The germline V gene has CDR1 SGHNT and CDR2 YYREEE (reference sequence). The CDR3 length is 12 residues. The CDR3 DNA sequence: TGTGCCAGCAGAGCAGGGGACTATGGCTACACCTTC. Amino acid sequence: CASRAGDYGYTF. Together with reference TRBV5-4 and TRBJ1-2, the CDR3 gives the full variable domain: ETGVTQSPTHLIKTRGQQVTLRCSSQSGHNTVSWYQQALGQGPQFIFQYYREEENGRGNFPPRFSGLQFPNYSSELNVNALELDDSALYLCASRAGDYGYTFGSGTRLTVV.

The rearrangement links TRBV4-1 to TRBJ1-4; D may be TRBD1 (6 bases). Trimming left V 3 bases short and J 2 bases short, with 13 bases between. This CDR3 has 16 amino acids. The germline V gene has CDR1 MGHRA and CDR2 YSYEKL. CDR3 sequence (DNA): TGCGCCAGCAGCCATGACTTCACAGGGACTAATGAAAAACTGTTTTTT. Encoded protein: CASSHDFTGTNEKLFF.

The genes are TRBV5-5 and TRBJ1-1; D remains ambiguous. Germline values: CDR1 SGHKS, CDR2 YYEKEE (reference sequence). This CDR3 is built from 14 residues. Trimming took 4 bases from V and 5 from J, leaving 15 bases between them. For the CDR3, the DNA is TGTGCCAGCAGCCACCCCGAAGGGTGGACTGAAGCTTTCTTT. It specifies CASSHPEGWTEAFF.

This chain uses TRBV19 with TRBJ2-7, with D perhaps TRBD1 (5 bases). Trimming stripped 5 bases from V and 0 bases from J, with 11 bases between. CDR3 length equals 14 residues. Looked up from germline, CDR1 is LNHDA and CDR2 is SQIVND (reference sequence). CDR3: CASSPDSRSYEQYF. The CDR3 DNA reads TGTGCCAGTAGTCCAGACAGTCGCTCCTACGAGCAGTACTTC.

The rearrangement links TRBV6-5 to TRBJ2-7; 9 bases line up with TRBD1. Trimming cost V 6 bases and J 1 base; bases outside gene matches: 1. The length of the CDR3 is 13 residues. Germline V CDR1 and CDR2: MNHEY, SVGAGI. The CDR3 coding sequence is TGTGCCAGCAGGGGGACAGGGTCCTACGAGCAGTACTTC. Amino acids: CASRGTGSYEQYF.

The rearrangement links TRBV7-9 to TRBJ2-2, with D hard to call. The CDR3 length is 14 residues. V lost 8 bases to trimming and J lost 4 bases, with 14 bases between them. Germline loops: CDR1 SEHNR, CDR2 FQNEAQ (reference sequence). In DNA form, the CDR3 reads TGTGCCAGCGATAACAGCAGAAGCACCGGGGAGCTGTTTTTT. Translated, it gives CASDNSRSTGELFF. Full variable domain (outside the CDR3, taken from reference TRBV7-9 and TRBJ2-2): DTGVSQNPRHKITKRGQNVTFRCDPISEHNRLYWYRQTLGQGPEFLTYFQNEAQLEKSRLLSDRFSAERPKGSFSTLEIQRTEQGDSAMYLCASDNSRSTGELFFGEGSRLTVL.

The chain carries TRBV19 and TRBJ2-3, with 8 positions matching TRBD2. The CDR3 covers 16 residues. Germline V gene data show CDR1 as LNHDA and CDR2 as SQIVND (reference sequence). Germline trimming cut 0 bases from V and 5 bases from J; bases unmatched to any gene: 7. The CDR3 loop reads CASSIEGTGGVDTQYF. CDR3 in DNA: TGTGCCAGTAGTATAGAGGGCACGGGGGGGGTAGATACGCAGTATTTT.